Listed below are T cell receptor beta chains from one sample, sequenced in a study of T cells after yellow fever vaccination. TCRdb reanalysed the 5' RACE reads using MiXCR and keeps one entry per CDR3 protein. Of around 250,000 distinct CDR3 sequences in the sample, less than 9% were seen once. This material consisted of CD4+ T cells sorted from PBMCs, taken 15 days after the yellow fever booster vaccination. All receptors come from a man younger than 45 who received the YFV17D yellow fever vaccine. CDR3s include the opening cysteine and the closing phenylalanine or tryptophan. D genes are given only for firm matches. For some rows the clone size is stated as once, few or many, or as a class when expanded; others skip it.

TRBJ2-1 few 15 TRBV27 TRBD2 TGTGCCAGCAGTTTAAGGCTAGCGGGAGCAAATGAGCAGTTCTTC CASSLRLAGANEQFF
TRBJ2-3 NA 16 TRBV2 NA TGTGCCAGCAGTGAGTGGTTGGGGGTTCGCACAGATACGCAGTATTTT CASSEWLGVRTDTQYF
TRBJ2-1 NA 17 TRBV5-6 TRBD2 TGTGCCAGCAGCTTGGTCTTTCTAGCGGGTTCCTACAATGAGCAGTTCTTC CASSLVFLAGSYNEQFF
TRBJ2-1 many 12 TRBV19 TRBD1 TGTGCCAGTAAACGACAGGGGCATGAGCAGTTCTTC CASKRQGHEQFF
TRBJ2-5 NA 15 TRBV24-1 NA TGTGCCACCAGTGACCCGAGGGGTACCCAAGAGACCCAGTACTTC CATSDPRGTQETQYF
TRBJ1-2 few 16 TRBV5-1 NA TGCGCCAGCAGCCGACGAGGACGGGGGGGAGGTCAGAACTACACCTTC CASSRRGRGGGQNYTF
TRBJ2-1 many 15 TRBV4-3 TRBD2 TGCGCCAGCAGCCCGGGACTAGCGGGTTACAGTGAGCAGTTCTTC CASSPGLAGYSEQFF
TRBJ2-5 few 12 TRBV7-9 NA TGTGCCAGCAGCGGAACGCGGGGGACCCAGTACTTC CASSGTRGTQYF
TRBJ2-1 NA 15 TRBV29-1 TRBD2 TGCAGCGTTGGGTCGGGAGGCGGGACCTACAATGAGCAGTTCTTC CSVGSGGGTYNEQFF
TRBJ2-1 few 14 TRBV7-2 TRBD2 TGTGCCAGCTCCCGTGGGTGGGCGGGAGATGAGCAGTTCTTC CASSRGWAGDEQFF
TRBJ2-1 NA 14 TRBV20-1 NA TGCAGTGCTAGGGCCACCGGGCCCCCGGGGGAGCAGTTCTTC CSARATGPPGEQFF
TRBJ1-3 few 14 TRBV19 NA TGTGCCAGTAGTATTTCGGCCATTGGAAACACCATATATTTT CASSISAIGNTIYF
TRBJ2-3 NA 14 TRBV9 NA TGTGCCAGCAGCGTTGAGGGTAGGACAGATACGCAGTATTTT CASSVEGRTDTQYF
TRBJ2-1 many 15 TRBV15 NA TGTGCCACCAGCAGAGCTGCAGCGGAATACAATGAGCAGTTCTTC CATSRAAAEYNEQFF
TRBJ2-6 few 15 TRBV15 NA TGTGCCACCAGCAGAGATTTCTCTGGGGCCAACGTCCTGACTTTC CATSRDFSGANVLTF
TRBJ2-7 few 14 TRBV12-3/TRBV12-4 TRBD2 TGTGCCAGCACCCACGGACTAGCGCCCCACGAGCAGTACTTC CASTHGLAPHEQYF
TRBJ2-7 few 13 TRBV12-3/TRBV12-4 NA TGTGCCAGCAGCCAACTAGCTTCCCACGAGCAGTACTTC CASSQLASHEQYF
TRBJ2-1 many 16 TRBV20-1 TRBD2 TGCAGTGCTAGAGATTCGGGGGGGCCAGCGGGGAATGAGCAGTTCTTC CSARDSGGPAGNEQFF
TRBJ2-1 NA 16 TRBV7-2 NA TGTGCCAGCAGCTCAAGCACCGGGCCCCGAGGTGGTGAGCAGTTCTTC CASSSSTGPRGGEQFF
TRBJ2-4 many 16 TRBV5-1 NA TGCGCCAGCAGCTCTGGGGGATCGCTAGCCAAAAACATTCAGTACTTC CASSSGGSLAKNIQYF
TRBJ1-6 few 16 TRBV7-9 NA TGTGCCAGCAGCACCCAAGCAGGACGCTTGAATTCACCCCTCCACTTT CASSTQAGRLNSPLHF
TRBJ2-6 many 14 TRBV6-1 TRBD1 TGTGCCAGCAAACAGGGGCCTGGGGCCAACGTCCTGACTTTC CASKQGPGANVLTF
TRBJ2-3 few 16 TRBV7-2 TRBD2 TGTGCCAGCAGCTTAAATAGCGGGAGGAGCACAGATACGCAGTATTTT CASSLNSGRSTDTQYF
TRBJ1-4 many 16 TRBV28 NA TGTGCCAGCAGGAACCCCCCCGGGGCTGCTAATGAAAAACTGTTTTTT CASRNPPGAANEKLFF
TRBJ2-5 NA 14 TRBV5-1 NA TGCGCCAGCAGCCGGGACACGGGCGAGGAGACCCAGTACTTC CASSRDTGEETQYF
TRBJ1-6 few 16 TRBV21-1 NA TGTGCCAGCAGCAATAAGGAGTCGATCTATAATTCACCCCTCCACTTT CASSNKESIYNSPLHF
TRBJ2-1 few 16 TRBV30 TRBD2 TGTGCCTGGGGCATCAATAGACTAGCGGTATACAATGAGCAGTTCTTC CAWGINRLAVYNEQFF
TRBJ1-2 NA 13 TRBV19 NA TGTGCCAGTAGTATGTGGGGGGCGGATGGCTACACCTTC CASSMWGADGYTF
TRBJ2-7 many 16 TRBV7-2 NA TGTGCCAGCAGCTTCAGAAATCTCCCAGGAGACTACGAGCAGTACTTC CASSFRNLPGDYEQYF
TRBJ1-2 few 14 TRBV3-1 NA TGTGCCAGCAGTCCAGGGACAACCAGATATGGCTACACCTTC CASSPGTTRYGYTF